What follows are 26 T cell receptor beta chains derived from one specimen sequenced in a study of molecular identifiers for immune sequencing clone quantification. TCRdb redid the calling of the PCR reads with MiXCR, one entry per CDR3 protein. The sample carries about 640,000 distinct CDR3 sequences, less than 20% recorded once. What was sequenced was naive CD8+ T cells from blood, with Jurkat cell RNA spiked in. As to subset: FACS-sorted CD8+CD4-CCR7+CD45RA+ naive T cells. All receptors derive from a human donor in good health. Some libraries in this study had Jurkat cell RNA spiked in.

For this clonotype: This clone may be a read error of a much larger clone one base away. The chain couples TRBV7-6 to TRBJ1-6; 10 bases are shared with TRBD1. V lost 5 bases, J lost 10 bases, and 5 bases stayed unmatched. Germline CDR1 SGHVS, CDR2 FNYEAQ. CDR3 length: 14 residues. The CDR3 coding sequence is TGTGCCAGCAGCCCGGGACAGGGGAGATCACCCCTCCACTTT. This sequence encodes CASSPGQGRSPLHF.

The V and J genes are TRBV28 and TRBJ2-3; possible D gene TRBD1, 6 bases. CDR3 length equals 15 residues. V gave up 10 bases and J gave up 4 bases, with 21 bases separating them. Germline CDR1 and CDR2: MDHEN and SYDVKM. CDR3 DNA: TGTGCCACAGTACCGGGACATCTAAGCGCAGATACGCAGTATTTT. Residues: CATVPGHLSADTQYF.

This clonotype was picked up many times. The chain is built from TRBV6-6 and TRBJ2-5, with D uncertain. V was trimmed by 0 bases and J by 7 bases, leaving 12 bases between them. Germline V gene lookup returns CDR1 MNHNY and CDR2 SVGAGI (reference sequence). The CDR3 has 14 amino acids. CDR3 loop: CASSYSEGLGTQYF. Here the CDR3 DNA reads TGTGCCAGCAGTTACTCTGAAGGGCTGGGGACCCAGTACTTC.

This clonotype has a count of ten or more. The genes are TRBV7-9 and TRBJ1-5; D is possibly TRBD1 (6 bases). CDR1 SEHNR and CDR2 FQNEAQ come from the germline V gene (reference sequence). The CDR3 spans 15 residues. V lost 1 base to trimming and J lost 5 bases, with 12 bases between them. The CDR3 loop is CASSLGPTGHQPQHF. Here the CDR3 DNA reads TGTGCCAGCAGCTTAGGACCGACAGGCCATCAGCCCCAGCATTTT.

This chain joins TRBV28 and TRBJ2-7, with a tentative D call TRBD2 (7 bases). The germline V gene encodes CDR1 MDHEN and CDR2 SYDVKM. The CDR3 consists of 15 residues. Trimming pared 3 bases from V and 4 bases from J, leaving 16 bases between. CDR3 DNA: TGTGCCAGCAGTTTTAGGGGGGGCACAAGGTACGAGCAGTACTTC. It yields the protein CASSFRGGTRYEQYF.

This clonotype was seen only a few times. The rearrangement links TRBV11-2 to TRBJ2-5, with a tentative D call TRBD2 (6 bases). The V end lost 10 bases, the J end lost 3 bases, and 15 bases lay between the germline ends. Germline V gene sequence: CDR1 SGHAT, CDR2 FQNNGV. CDR3 length: 13 amino acids. For the CDR3, the DNA is TGTGCCACCGGAGGGGAATGGGAAGAGACCCAGTACTTC. Translation: CATGGEWEETQYF.

This clonotype was counted a few times. The V and J genes are TRBV6-5 and TRBJ1-1; a possible D gene is TRBD1 (6 bases). CDR3 length: 17 amino acids. V lost 2 bases, J lost 0 bases, and 16 bases lay in between. In germline, CDR1 is MNHEY, CDR2 SVGAGI. This chain's CDR3 is CASSYKIQGALNTEAFF. Here the CDR3 DNA reads TGTGCCAGCAGTTACAAGATACAGGGAGCTCTGAACACTGAAGCTTTCTTT.

The CDR3 loop reads CSAYSGTGVGEQYF. CDR3 bases: TGCAGCGCCTACTCCGGGACAGGGGTTGGAGAGCAGTACTTC. The rearrangement links TRBV29-1 to TRBJ2-7, with TRBD1 identical over 10 bases. V trimming: 7 bases; J trimming: 7 bases; junction bases outside the gene matches: 13. Germline V gene lookup returns CDR1 SQVTM and CDR2 ANQGSEA. The CDR3 has 14 amino acids.

As to this clonotype: A much larger clonotype is one base distant, so this may be a read error. The chain employs TRBV25-1 and TRBJ2-7; TRBD2 matches 7 bases. This CDR3 region has 14 residues. Germline V gene data show CDR1 as MGHDK and CDR2 as SYGVNS. The CDR3 loop is CAGSEGGGAYEQYF. The CDR3 region has the DNA TGTGCCGGCAGTGAAGGCGGGGGAGCCTACGAGCAGTACTTC.

Of note for this clonotype: Given the absence of the conserved phenylalanine or tryptophan at the CDR3 end, a read error is likely. The chain employs TRBV4-1 and TRBJ1-1; 8 nucleotides agree with TRBD1. Germline V gene lookup returns CDR1 MGHRA and CDR2 YSYEKL. The J segment lost 4 bases and the V segment lost 5 bases, leaving 9 bases of the junction unmatched. The CDR3 covers 15 residues. The CDR3, as DNA: TGCGCCAGCAGCTCCGGGACAGGAGGTTTCACTGAAGCTTTCCTT. Translated: CASSSGTGGFTEAFL.

In its sample, this clonotype was seen many times. This chain links TRBV7-9 with TRBJ1-2; D not certain. Trimming took off 5 bases at V and 4 bases at J, with 17 bases between the two ends. There are 15 residues in the CDR3. CDR1 and CDR2 from the germline V gene are SEHNR and FQNEAQ (reference sequence). CDR3 DNA sequence: TGTGCCAGCAGCCAAGCGTACAGCCCATTCTATGGCTACACCTTC. Translated, it gives CASSQAYSPFYGYTF.

This clonotype was detected many times. The CDR3 region is CASSRLIPGQGRDEQYF. CDR3 nucleotides: TGCGCCAGCAGCCGCCTTATCCCGGGACAGGGGCGGGACGAGCAGTACTTC. The chain carries TRBV4-1 and TRBJ2-7; 10 positions agree with TRBD1. V shed 4 bases, J shed 5 bases, and the junction held 14 bases outside the gene matches. Germline V CDR1 and CDR2: MGHRA, YSYEKL. The CDR3 totals 17 residues.

This clonotype was observed many times. J is TRBJ2-3 and V is TRBV7-2, with TRBD1 as a possible D gene (7 bases). Germline CDR1 and CDR2: SGHTA and FQGNSA. Between the trimmed V and J ends, which lost 5 bases and 7 bases, there was a span of 22 bases. The length of the CDR3 is 16 residues. The CDR3 region has the DNA TGTGCCAGCAGCGGGACAGAGACTAGTGGGCCGCATACGCAGTATTTT. Protein sequence: CASSGTETSGPHTQYF.

This clonotype came up many times. The chain uses TRBV20-1 and TRBJ2-7; 7 positions agree with TRBD1. CDR3 length equals 13 residues. The germline V gene encodes CDR1 DFQATT and CDR2 SNEGSKA (reference sequence). With 0 bases clipped from V and 3 bases from J, the junction kept 2 bases outside the gene matches. CDR3 in DNA: TGCAGTGCTAGAGACAGGGGGTTCTACGAGCAGTACTTC. As protein: CSARDRGFYEQYF.

V usage is TRBV20-1 and J usage is TRBJ1-5, with 10 bases fitting TRBD1. Germline loops: CDR1 DFQATT, CDR2 SNEGSKA (reference sequence). V was pared by 1 base and J by 6 bases, with 12 bases of the junction left unmatched. This CDR3 spans 17 amino acids. The CDR3 bases are TGCAGTGCTAGAGCTACCGGGACAGGGGTATGGAGTCAGCCCCAGCATTTT. This codes for CSARATGTGVWSQPQHF.

In this sample, this clonotype turned up many times. The V gene is TRBV29-1, the J gene TRBJ2-2; no clear D gene. V dropped 4 bases and J dropped 5 bases, with 8 bases sitting between them. This CDR3 region has 12 residues. The germline V gene has CDR1 SQVTM and CDR2 ANQGSEA. In DNA form, the CDR3 reads TGCAGCGTTGTACACTCTACCGGGGAGCTGTTTTTT. Its protein product is CSVVHSTGELFF.

The chain has TRBV19 and TRBJ1-5, with D possibly being TRBD1 (6 bases). This CDR3 is built from 12 residues. With 2 bases removed from V and 10 bases from J, the gap between germline ends came to 9 bases. In germline, CDR1 is LNHDA, CDR2 SQIVND (reference sequence). CDR3 bases: TGTGCCAGTAGTATAAGGGGGGCCCCCCAGCATTTT. Encoded protein: CASSIRGAPQHF. Filled out from reference TRBV19 and TRBJ1-5, the complete variable domain reads DGGITQSPKYLFRKEGQNVTLSCEQNLNHDAMYWYRQDPGQGLRLIYYSQIVNDFQKGDIAEGYSVSREKKESFPLTVTSAQKNPTAFYLCASSIRGAPQHFGDGTRLSIL.

This clonotype has ten or more counts. The chain uses TRBV10-2 and TRBJ2-5; D may be TRBD1 (5 bases). The germline gives CDR1 WSHSY, CDR2 SAAADI. The length of the CDR3 is 14 residues. Trimming removed 2 bases from V and 4 bases from J, with 11 bases in between. The CDR3 sequence: CASSEGQSIETQYF. The CDR3 DNA reads as TGCGCCAGCAGTGAGGGACAATCAATAGAGACCCAGTACTTC.

The rearrangement links TRBV9 to TRBJ2-1; unclear D gene. The CDR3 is 15 amino acids. The germline gives CDR1 SGDLS, CDR2 YYNGEE. V gave up 0 bases and J gave up 1 base, with 8 bases separating them. CDR3 protein: CASSVEWSSYNEQFF. CDR3 coding DNA: TGTGCCAGCAGCGTAGAGTGGTCTTCCTACAATGAGCAGTTCTTC.

The genes are TRBV24-1 and TRBJ2-3, with TRBD2 matching 10 bases. Per the germline V gene, CDR1 is KGHDR and CDR2 is SFDVKD. This CDR3 region has 17 residues. V was pared by 4 bases and J by 1 base, with 7 bases of the junction left unmatched. CDR3 loop: CATSETSGREGTDTQYF. For the CDR3, the DNA is TGTGCCACCAGTGAGACTAGCGGGCGGGAAGGCACAGATACGCAGTATTTT.

The chain links TRBV13 to TRBJ2-3; 11 nucleotides align to TRBD2. V shed 0 bases and J 8 bases; nucleotides not matched to a gene: 7. CDR1 is PRHDT, CDR2 FYEKMQ, per germline (reference sequence). The CDR3 contains 16 residues. CDR3 DNA sequence: TGTGCCAGCAGCTTAGGACTAGCGGGGGCCGTGGTTACGCAGTATTTT. The encoded protein is CASSLGLAGAVVTQYF.

Ten or more counts support this clonotype. The chain links TRBV14 to TRBJ1-4; no reliable D call. Germline V lookup: CDR1 SGHDN, CDR2 FVKESK. Trimming stripped 0 bases from V and 5 bases from J, with 7 bases between. The length of the CDR3 is 14 residues. The CDR3 spells CASSQEIRNEKLFF. DNA of the CDR3: TGTGCCAGCAGCCAAGAAATCCGGAATGAAAAACTGTTTTTT.

This clonotype has only a few counts. A read error may be the cause here, since a much bigger clone is one base away. The J gene is TRBJ2-7, the V gene TRBV11-2; 7 bases align to TRBD2. Unmatched junction bases numbered 3, after V lost 7 bases and J lost 0 bases. The germline V gene has CDR1 SGHAT and CDR2 FQNNGV. The length of the CDR3 is 13 residues. In DNA form, the CDR3 reads TGTGCCAGCACCTGGACTAGCTCCTACGAGCAGTACTTC. Translated, it gives CASTWTSSYEQYF.

Ten or more counts support this clonotype. J is TRBJ2-7 and V is TRBV7-2, with D possibly matching TRBD2 (5 bases). Deletions cut 0 bases from V and 2 bases from J, with 17 bases between. Germline V lookup: CDR1 SGHTA, CDR2 FQGNSA. The CDR3 runs to 17 residues. The DNA for the CDR3 is TGTGCCAGCAGCTTAGCGCTTGGCCCTAGCCCAACCTACGAGCAGTACTTC. Translation: CASSLALGPSPTYEQYF.

This clonotype was seen ten or more times. This chain uses TRBV7-9 with TRBJ1-1; no firm D call. CDR3 length: 15 residues. Trimming cost V 1 base and J 3 bases, with 12 bases left between them. Germline V gives CDR1 SEHNR, CDR2 FQNEAQ (reference sequence). CDR3 amino acids: CASSLGFGRYTEAFF. In DNA, the CDR3 is TGTGCCAGCAGCTTAGGGTTTGGCAGGTACACTGAAGCTTTCTTT.

The chain joins TRBV10-3 to TRBJ1-6; no clear D gene. The CDR3 has 15 residues. Germline assignment: CDR1 ENHRY and CDR2 SYGVKD. V was pared by 6 bases and J by 0 bases, with 9 bases between. The CDR3 DNA reads TGTGCCATCAGCCAGCGTAGCTCCTATAATTCACCCCTCCACTTT. This translates into CAISQRSSYNSPLHF.